This T cell receptor beta chain was captured by sequencing in a study of blood T cells in healthy people across ages. The study, taken as a whole, reports: When set beside aged donors, long-lived donors presented more naive CD4+ cells and higher diversity.

A J-beta primer mix and a sample-barcoded 5' primer were used in a second PCR of roughly 6 to 12 cycles. All samples yielded 2.5 million or more CDR3-containing paired-end reads. TCRdb analysed the 5' RACE reads with MiXCR anew, one entry per CDR3 protein. Seen here are over 500,000 distinct CDR3 sequences, about 28% observed once, and the top ten hold 3% to 4%. To note about this clonotype: No antigen is known for it.

Separately, the same data were catalogued under a study of T cells of mothers and their children. From that report: A handful of children, together with their three healthy Caucasian mothers, made up the donors.

The clonotype comes from a boy aged 2-9 years in good health. The sample consisted of blood.

CDR3 nucleotides: TGTGCCAGCAGTGACGGGACTAGATTTGAGCAGTTCTTC. Protein product: CASSDGTRFEQFF. The gene calls are TRBV2 and TRBJ2-5; 8 bases match TRBD2. TRBJ2-1 matches the DNA end more closely, so the J call is doubtful. This CDR3 is 13 amino acids long. CDR1 and CDR2 from the germline V gene are SNHLY and FYNNEI.